This T cell receptor (beta chain) comes out of a study of T cell repertoires in ileal Crohn's disease. Study information: At surgery, about 36% of patients smoked, with median disease duration 7.9 years.

About this clone: Its antigen remains unidentified.

The assay was immunoSEQ multiplex PCR, and TCRdb's table has in-frame clones only and misses some. There are tens of thousands of clones in the sample; about 88% occur only once, and under 2.5% lies in the top ten. Study-wide results and caveats: All patients with clonality above 26.8% had endoscopic recurrence. The median delay to postoperative endoscopy was about 7.4 months.

The CDR3 spans 13 residues. Germline CDR1 and CDR2: SNHLY and FYNNEI. Trimming shortened V by 7 bases and J by 2 bases, and 12 bases separated the two germline ends. Time point specified: neoterminal ileum biopsy at postoperative endoscopy, about 6 months after surgery. J is TRBJ2-7 and V is TRBV2; D perhaps matches TRBD1 (5 bases). This clonotype originated in an adult with Crohn's disease. Sequencing was done on a sample of ileal tissue. This chain's CDR3 is CASMVDSAYEQYF. The CDR3, as DNA: TGTGCCAGCATGGTCGACAGCGCCTACGAGCAGTACTTC.